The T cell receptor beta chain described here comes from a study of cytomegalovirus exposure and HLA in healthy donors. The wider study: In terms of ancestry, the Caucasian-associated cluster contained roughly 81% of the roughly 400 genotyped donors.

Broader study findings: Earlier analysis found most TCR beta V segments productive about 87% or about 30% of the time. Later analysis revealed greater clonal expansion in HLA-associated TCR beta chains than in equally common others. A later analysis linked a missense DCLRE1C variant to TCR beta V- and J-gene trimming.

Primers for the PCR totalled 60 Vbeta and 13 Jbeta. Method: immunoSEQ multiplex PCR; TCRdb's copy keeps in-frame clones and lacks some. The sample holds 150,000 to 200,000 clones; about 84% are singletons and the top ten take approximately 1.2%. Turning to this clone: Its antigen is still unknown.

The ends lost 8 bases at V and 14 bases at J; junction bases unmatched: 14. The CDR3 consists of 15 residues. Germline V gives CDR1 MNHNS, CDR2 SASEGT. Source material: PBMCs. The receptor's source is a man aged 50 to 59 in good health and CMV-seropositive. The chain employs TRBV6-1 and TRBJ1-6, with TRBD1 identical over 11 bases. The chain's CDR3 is CASSPGGTGGTALHF. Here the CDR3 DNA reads TGTGCCAGCTCCCCCGGGGGGACAGGGGGGACCGCCCTCCACTTT.